This TCR beta chain was obtained from a study of blood T cell repertoires in COVID-19. The method was immunoSEQ multiplex PCR; TCRdb's version includes in-frame clones alone and lacks a portion of them. The sample has about 210,000 clones, roughly nine tenths seen once. Specimen: peripheral blood. This sequence originates from a man between 40 and 49 years old with acute or convalescent COVID-19.

Written as DNA, the CDR3 is TGCGCCAGTAACCAGGGGGCCTACACAGATACGCAGTATTTT. Translation: CASNQGAYTDTQYF. The chain couples TRBV10-1 to TRBJ2-3; 8 bases map to TRBD1. CDR3 size: 14 residues. V was pared by 9 bases and J by 2 bases, with 7 bases of the junction left unmatched. Per the germline V gene, CDR1 is WNHNN and CDR2 is SYGVQD (reference sequence).